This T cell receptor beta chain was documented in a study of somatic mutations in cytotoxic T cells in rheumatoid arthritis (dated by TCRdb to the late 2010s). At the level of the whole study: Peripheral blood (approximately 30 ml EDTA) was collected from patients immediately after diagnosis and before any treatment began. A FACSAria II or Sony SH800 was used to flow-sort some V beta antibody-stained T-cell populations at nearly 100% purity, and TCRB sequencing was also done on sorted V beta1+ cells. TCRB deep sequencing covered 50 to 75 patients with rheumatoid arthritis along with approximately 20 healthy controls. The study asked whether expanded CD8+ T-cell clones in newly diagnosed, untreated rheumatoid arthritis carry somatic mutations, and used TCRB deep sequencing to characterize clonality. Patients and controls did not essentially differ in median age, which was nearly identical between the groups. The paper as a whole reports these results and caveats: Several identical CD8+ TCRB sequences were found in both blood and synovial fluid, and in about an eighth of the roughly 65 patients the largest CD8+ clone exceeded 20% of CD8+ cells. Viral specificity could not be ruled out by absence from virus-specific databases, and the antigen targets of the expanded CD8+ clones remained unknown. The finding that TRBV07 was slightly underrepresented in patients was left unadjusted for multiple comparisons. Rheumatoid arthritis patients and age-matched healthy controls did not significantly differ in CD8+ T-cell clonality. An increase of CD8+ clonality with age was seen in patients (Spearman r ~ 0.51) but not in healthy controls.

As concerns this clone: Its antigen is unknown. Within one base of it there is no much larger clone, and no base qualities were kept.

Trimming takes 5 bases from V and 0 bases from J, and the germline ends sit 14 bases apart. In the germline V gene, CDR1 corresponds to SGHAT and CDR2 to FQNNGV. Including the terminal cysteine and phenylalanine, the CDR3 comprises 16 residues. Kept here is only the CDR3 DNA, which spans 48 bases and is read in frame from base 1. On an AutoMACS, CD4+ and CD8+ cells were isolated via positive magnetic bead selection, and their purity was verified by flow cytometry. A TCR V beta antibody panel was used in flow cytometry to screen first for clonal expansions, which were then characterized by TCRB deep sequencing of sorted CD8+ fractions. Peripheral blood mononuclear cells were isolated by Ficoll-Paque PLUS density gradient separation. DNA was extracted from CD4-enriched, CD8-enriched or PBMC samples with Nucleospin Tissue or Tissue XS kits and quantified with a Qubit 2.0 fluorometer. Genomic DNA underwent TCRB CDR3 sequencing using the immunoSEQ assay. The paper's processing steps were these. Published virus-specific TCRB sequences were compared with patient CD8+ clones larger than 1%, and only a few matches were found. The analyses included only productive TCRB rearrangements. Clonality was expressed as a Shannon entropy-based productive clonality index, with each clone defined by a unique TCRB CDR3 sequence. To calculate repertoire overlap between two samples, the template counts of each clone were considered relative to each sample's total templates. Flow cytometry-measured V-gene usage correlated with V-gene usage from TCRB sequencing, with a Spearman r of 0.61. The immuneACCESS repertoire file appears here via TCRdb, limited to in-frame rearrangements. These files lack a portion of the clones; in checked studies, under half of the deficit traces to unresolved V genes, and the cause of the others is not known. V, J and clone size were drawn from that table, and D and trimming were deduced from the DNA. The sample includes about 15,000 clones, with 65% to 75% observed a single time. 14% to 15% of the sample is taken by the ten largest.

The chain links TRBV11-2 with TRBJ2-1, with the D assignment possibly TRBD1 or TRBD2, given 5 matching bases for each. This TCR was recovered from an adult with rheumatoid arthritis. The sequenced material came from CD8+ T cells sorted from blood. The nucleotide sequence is TGTGCCAGCAGCGTCCCCGGGACGGCCTCCTACAATGAGCAGTTCTTC. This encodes CASSVPGTASYNEQFF.